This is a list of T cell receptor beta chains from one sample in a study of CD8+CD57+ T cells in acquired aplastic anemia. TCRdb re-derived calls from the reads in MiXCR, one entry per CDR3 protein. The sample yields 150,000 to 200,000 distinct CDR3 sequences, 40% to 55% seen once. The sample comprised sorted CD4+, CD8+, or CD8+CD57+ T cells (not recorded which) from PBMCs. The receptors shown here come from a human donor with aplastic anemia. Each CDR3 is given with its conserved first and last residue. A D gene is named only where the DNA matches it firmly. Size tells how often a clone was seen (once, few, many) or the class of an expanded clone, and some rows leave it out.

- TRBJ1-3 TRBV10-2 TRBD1 CASRTGGVSGNTIYF TGCGCCAGCAGGACAGGGGGCGTCTCTGGAAACACCATATATTTT
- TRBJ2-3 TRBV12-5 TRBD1 CASARAGGPLGF TGTGCTAGTGCCCGAGCAGGGGGCCCCTTGGGGTTT
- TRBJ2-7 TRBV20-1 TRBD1 CSASPGQGAYEQYF TGCAGTGCTTCTCCGGGACAGGGAGCCTACGAGCAGTACTTC
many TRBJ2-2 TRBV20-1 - CSAVGLLNTGELFF TGCAGTGCTGTAGGCCTACTTAACACCGGGGAGCTGTTTTTT
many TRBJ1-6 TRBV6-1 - CASSRWGRSSYNSPLHF TGTGCCAGCAGCCGATGGGGACGTAGCTCCTATAATTCACCCCTCCACTTT
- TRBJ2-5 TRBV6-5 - CASSYLGLPQGETQYF TGTGCCAGCTCTTACTTGGGACTCCCCCAGGGAGAGACCCAGTACTTC
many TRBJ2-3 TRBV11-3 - CASIGGTSTDTQYF TGTGCCAGCATTGGCGGGACTAGCACAGATACGCAGTATTTT
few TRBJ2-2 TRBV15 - CATSSVRDVDTGELFF TGTGCCACCAGTAGTGTTCGGGATGTCGACACCGGGGAGCTGTTTTTT
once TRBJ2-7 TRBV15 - CATSSLQDSYEQYF TGTGCCACCAGCAGCTTACAGGACAGCTACGAGCAGTACTTC
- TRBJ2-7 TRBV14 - CASSQDRGTGIHEQYF TGTGCCAGCAGCCAAGATAGGGGTACAGGGATCCACGAGCAGTACTTC
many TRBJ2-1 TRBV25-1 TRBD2 CASSPTSGDSYNEQFF TGTGCCAGCAGTCCGACTAGCGGGGACTCCTACAATGAGCAGTTCTTC
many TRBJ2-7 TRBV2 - CASSERQVYEQYF TGTGCCAGCAGTGAAAGGCAGGTCTACGAGCAGTACTTC
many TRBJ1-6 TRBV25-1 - CASGPSGNSPLHF TGTGCCAGCGGCCCATCGGGTAATTCACCCCTCCACTTT
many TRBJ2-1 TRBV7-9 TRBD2 CASSHSGGNEQFF TGTGCCAGCAGCCATAGCGGGGGCAATGAGCAGTTCTTC
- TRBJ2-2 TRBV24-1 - CASSSDGLYTGELFF TGTGCCAGCAGCTCGGACGGACTATACACCGGGGAGCTGTTTTTT
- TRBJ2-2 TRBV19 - CASSTGGHRINTGELFF TGTGCCAGTAGTACCGGGGGACACCGAATAAACACCGGGGAGCTGTTTTTT
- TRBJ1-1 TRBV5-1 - CASSLEEGQNTEAFF TGCGCCAGCAGCTTGGAAGAGGGCCAGAACACTGAAGCTTTCTTT
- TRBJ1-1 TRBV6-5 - CASSYLEFGVYTEAFF TGTGCCAGCAGTTACTTGGAGTTTGGAGTCTACACTGAAGCTTTCTTT
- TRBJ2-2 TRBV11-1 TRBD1 CASSLGSQGAFSNTGEPFF TGTGCCAGCAGCTTAGGATCGCAGGGGGCTTTCTCGAACACCGGGGAGCCGTTTTTT
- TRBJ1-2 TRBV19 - CASSIEGRGSGYTF TGTGCCAGTAGTATTGAAGGCAGGGGTAGTGGCTACACCTTC
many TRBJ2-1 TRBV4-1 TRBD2 CASSGGRALRSYNEQFF TGCGCCAGCTCGGGCGGGAGGGCCCTCAGGTCCTACAATGAGCAGTTCTTC
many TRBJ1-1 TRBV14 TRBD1 CASSLRTGLNTEAFF TGTGCCAGCAGCCTTCGGACAGGGTTGAACACTGAAGCTTTCTTT
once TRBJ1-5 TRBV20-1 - CSVTELGQPQHF TGCAGTGTGACGGAGCTCGGCCAACCCCAGCATTTT
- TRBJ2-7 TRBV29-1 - CSARDMYQGYEQYF TGCAGTGCTAGAGATATGTACCAGGGCTACGAGCAGTACTTC
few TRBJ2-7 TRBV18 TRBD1 CASSPRGQGYRYEQYF TGTGCCAGCTCACCACGAGGACAGGGGTACCGGTACGAGCAGTACTTC
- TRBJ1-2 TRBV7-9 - CASSLDRRQIYGYTF TGTGCCAGCAGCTTAGACAGGAGGCAGATCTATGGCTACACCTTC
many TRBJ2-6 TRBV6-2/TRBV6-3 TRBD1 CASTDRDRVISGANVLTF TGTGCCAGCACAGACCGGGACAGGGTGATTTCTGGGGCCAACGTCCTGACTTTC
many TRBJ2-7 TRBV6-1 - CASSPGSYEQYF TGTGCCAGCAGTCCTGGGTCCTACGAGCAGTACTTC
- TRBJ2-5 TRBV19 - CASSIWGVGEAQYF TGTGCCAGTAGTATATGGGGGGTTGGCGAGGCCCAGTACTTC